Listed below are T cell receptor beta chains from one sample, sequenced in a study of T cell repertoires in cytomegalovirus infection. These receptors' antigens are unknown. TCRdb analysed the reads with MiXCR anew, one entry per CDR3 protein. The sample has 750,000 to 950,000 distinct CDR3 sequences, approximately 32% seen once. The sequenced sample was cultured CD8+ T cells from PBMCs, obtained from culture after CMV antigen stimulation. These receptor sequences come from a human donor in good health (CMV status not recorded). Some clones in this sample may be carry-over from other donors' samples. Each CDR3 is given without its conserved first and last residue. The size field is filled for only some rows; it gives once, few, many or a size class.

>.|TRBV6-6
ASRHDWDQPQH
>few|TRBV11-1
ASSLSATGLQPQH
>many|TRBV7-9
ASSGVDRKEY
>.|TRBV6-6
ASSYSTLRGGDNEQF
>many|TRBV28
ASSQDTRYGYT
>.|TRBV9
ASSVAGKTGPPSGYT
>.|TRBV6-2/TRBV6-3
ASSSIFGAYGYT
>.|TRBV4-1
ASSQDLRFKNEQF
>.|TRBV28
ASSFLAGNLNNEQF
>.|TRBV28
ASSPRQGLVFYEQY
>few|TRBV2
ASSDSRETQY
>.|TRBV12-3/TRBV12-4
ASTDRGLGEQY
>.|TRBV7-9
ASSGTLSYEQY
>few|TRBV4-1
ASSQDSRTGYGYT
>.|TRBV4-1
ASSLHPEGGGPAETQY